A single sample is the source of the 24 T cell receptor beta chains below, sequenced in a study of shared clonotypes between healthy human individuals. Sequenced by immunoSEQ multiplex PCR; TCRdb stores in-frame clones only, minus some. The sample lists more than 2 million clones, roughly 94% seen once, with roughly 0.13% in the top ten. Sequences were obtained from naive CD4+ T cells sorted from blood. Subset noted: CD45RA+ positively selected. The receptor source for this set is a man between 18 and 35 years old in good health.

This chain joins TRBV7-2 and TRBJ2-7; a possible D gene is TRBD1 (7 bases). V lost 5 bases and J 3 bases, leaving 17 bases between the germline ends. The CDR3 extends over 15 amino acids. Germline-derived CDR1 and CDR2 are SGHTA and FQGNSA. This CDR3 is CASSLGSGGYYEQYF. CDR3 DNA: TGTGCCAGCAGCCTGGGTTCAGGGGGGTACTACGAGCAGTACTTC.

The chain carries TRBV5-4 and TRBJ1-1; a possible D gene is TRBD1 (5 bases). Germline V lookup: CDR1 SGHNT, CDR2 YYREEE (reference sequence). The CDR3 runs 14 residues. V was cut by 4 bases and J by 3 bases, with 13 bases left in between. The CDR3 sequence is CASSPMMGDTEAFF. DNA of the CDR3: TGTGCCAGCAGCCCCATGATGGGGGACACTGAAGCTTTCTTT.

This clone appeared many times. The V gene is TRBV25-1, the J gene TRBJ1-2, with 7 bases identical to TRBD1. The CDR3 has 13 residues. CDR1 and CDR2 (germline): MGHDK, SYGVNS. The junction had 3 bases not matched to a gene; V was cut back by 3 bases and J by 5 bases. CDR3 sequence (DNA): TGTGCCAGCAGTGACCCGGGACAGTATGGCTACACCTTC. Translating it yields CASSDPGQYGYTF.

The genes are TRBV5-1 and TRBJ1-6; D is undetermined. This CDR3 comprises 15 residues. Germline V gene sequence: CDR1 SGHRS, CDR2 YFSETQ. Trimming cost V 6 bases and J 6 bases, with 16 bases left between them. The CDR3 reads CASTKSDAPNSPLHF. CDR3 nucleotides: TGCGCCAGCACCAAATCGGACGCCCCTAATTCACCCCTCCACTTT.

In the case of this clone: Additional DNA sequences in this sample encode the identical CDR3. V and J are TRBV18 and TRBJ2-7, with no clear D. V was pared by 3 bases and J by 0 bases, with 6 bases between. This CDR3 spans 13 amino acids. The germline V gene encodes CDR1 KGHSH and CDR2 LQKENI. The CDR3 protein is CASSPPSSYEQYF. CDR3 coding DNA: TGTGCCAGCTCACCGCCGAGCTCCTACGAGCAGTACTTC.

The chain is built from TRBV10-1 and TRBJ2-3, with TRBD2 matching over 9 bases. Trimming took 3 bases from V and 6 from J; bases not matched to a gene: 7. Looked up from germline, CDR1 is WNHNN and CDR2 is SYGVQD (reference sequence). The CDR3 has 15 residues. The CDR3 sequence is CASSERASGADTQYF. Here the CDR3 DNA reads TGCGCCAGCAGTGAACGGGCTAGCGGGGCGGATACGCAGTATTTT.

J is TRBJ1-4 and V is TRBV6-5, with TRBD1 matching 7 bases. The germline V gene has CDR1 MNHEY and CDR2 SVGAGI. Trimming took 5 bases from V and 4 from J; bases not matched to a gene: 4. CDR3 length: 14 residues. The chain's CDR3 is CASSRGQLNEKLFF. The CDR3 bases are TGTGCCAGCAGTCGGGGACAGCTTAATGAAAAACTGTTTTTT.

CDR3 DNA: TGTGCCAGCAGCTTAGGCTCGACGAACACCGGGGAGCTGTTTTTT. It translates to CASSLGSTNTGELFF. This sequence joins TRBV7-2 and TRBJ2-2; D gene uncertain. The CDR3 loop spans 15 amino acids. Germline CDR1 reads SGHTA; CDR2 reads FQGNSA. The ends were cut back, 1 base at V and 0 bases at J, with 6 bases in the middle.

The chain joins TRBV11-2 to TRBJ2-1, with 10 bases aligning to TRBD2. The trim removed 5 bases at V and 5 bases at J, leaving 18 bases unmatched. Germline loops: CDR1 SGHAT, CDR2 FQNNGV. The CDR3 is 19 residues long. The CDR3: CASSLRVIGERGGNNEQFF. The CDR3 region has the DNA TGTGCCAGCAGCCTTAGGGTGATTGGCGAGCGGGGGGGAAACAATGAGCAGTTCTTC. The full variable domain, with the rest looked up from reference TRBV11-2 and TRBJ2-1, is EAGVAQSPRYKIIEKRQSVAFWCNPISGHATLYWYQQILGQGPKLLIQFQNNGVVDDSQLPKDRFSAERLKGVDSTLKIQPAKLEDSAVYLCASSLRVIGERGGNNEQFFGPGTRLTVL.

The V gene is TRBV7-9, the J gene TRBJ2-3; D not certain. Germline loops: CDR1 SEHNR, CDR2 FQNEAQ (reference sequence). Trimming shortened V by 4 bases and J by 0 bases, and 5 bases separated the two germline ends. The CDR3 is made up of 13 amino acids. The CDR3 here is CASSSWSTDTQYF. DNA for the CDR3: TGTGCCAGCAGCTCATGGAGCACAGATACGCAGTATTTT.

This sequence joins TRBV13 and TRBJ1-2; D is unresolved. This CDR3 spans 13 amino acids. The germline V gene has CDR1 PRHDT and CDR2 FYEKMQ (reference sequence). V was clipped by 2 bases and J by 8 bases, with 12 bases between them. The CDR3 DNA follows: TGTGCCAGCAGCTTAACGGGTCCCGGGGGCTACACCTTC. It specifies CASSLTGPGGYTF. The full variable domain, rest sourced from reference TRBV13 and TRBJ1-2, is AAGVIQSPRHLIKEKRETATLKCYPIPRHDTVYWYQQGPGQDPQFLISFYEKMQSDKGSIPDRFSAQQFSDYHSELNMSSLELGDSALYFCASSLTGPGGYTFGSGTRLTVV.

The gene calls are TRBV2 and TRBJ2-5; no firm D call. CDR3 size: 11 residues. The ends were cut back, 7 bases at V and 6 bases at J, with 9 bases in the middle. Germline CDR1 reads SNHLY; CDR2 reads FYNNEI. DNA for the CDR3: TGTGCCAGCAACCCAACTAAGACCCAGTACTTC. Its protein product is CASNPTKTQYF. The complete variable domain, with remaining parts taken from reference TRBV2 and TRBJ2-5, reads EPEVTQTPSHQVTQMGQEVILRCVPISNHLYFYWYRQILGQKVEFLVSFYNNEISEKSEIFDDQFSVERPDGSNFTLKIRSTKLEDSAMYFCASNPTKTQYFGPGTRLLVL.

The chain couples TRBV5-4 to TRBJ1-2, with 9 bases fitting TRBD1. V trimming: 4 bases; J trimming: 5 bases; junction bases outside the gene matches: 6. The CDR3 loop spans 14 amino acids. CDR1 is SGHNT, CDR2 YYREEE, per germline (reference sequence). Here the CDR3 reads CASSPTDRGYGYTF. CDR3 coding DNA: TGTGCCAGCAGCCCAACTGACAGGGGGTATGGCTACACCTTC.

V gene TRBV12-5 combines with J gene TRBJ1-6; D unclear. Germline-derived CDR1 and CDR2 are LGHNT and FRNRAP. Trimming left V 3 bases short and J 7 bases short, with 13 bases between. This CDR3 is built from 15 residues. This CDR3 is CASGLSVVANSPLHF. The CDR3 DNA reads TGTGCTAGTGGTTTATCCGTAGTGGCCAATTCACCCCTCCACTTT.

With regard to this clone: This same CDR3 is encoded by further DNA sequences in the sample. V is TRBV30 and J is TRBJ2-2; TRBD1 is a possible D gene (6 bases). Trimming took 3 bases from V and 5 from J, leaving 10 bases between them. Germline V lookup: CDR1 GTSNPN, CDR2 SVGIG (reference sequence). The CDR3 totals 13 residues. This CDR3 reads CAWSRGYTGELFF. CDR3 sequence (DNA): TGTGCCTGGAGCAGGGGTTATACCGGGGAGCTGTTTTTT.

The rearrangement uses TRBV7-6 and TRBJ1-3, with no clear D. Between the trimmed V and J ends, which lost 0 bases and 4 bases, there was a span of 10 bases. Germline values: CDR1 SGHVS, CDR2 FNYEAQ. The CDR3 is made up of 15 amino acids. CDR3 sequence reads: CASSLARGIGNTIYF. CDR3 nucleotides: TGTGCCAGCAGCTTAGCGCGGGGAATCGGAAACACCATATATTTT.

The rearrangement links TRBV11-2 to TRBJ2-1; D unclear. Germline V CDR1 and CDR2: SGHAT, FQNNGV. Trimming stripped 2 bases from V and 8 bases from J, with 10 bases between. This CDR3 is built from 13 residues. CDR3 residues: CASSLYVRDEQFF. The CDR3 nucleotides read TGTGCCAGCAGCTTATACGTAAGGGATGAGCAGTTCTTC.

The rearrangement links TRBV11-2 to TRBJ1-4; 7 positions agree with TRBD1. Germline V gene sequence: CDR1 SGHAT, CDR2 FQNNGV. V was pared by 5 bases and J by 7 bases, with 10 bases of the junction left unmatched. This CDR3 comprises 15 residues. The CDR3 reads CASSLLGGVSEKLFF. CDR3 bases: TGTGCCAGCAGCCTCTTAGGGGGCGTGAGTGAAAAACTGTTTTTT.

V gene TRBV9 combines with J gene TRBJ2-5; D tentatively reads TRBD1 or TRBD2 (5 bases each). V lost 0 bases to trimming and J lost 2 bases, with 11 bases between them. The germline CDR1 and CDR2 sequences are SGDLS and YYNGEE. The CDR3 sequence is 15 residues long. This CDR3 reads CASSVGTGGQETQYF. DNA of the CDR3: TGTGCCAGCAGCGTAGGAACAGGAGGACAAGAGACCCAGTACTTC. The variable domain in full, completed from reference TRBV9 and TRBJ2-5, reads DSGVTQTPKHLITATGQRVTLRCSPRSGDLSVYWYQQSLDQGLQFLIQYYNGEERAKGNILERFSAQQFPDLHSELNLSSLELGDSALYFCASSVGTGGQETQYFGPGTRLLVL.

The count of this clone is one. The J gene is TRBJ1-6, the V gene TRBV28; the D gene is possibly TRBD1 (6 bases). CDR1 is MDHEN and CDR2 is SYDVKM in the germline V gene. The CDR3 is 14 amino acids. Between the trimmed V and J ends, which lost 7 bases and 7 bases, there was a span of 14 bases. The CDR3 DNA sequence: TGTGCCAGCACCAAACCGGGGGGCAATTCACCCCTCCACTTT. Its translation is CASTKPGGNSPLHF.

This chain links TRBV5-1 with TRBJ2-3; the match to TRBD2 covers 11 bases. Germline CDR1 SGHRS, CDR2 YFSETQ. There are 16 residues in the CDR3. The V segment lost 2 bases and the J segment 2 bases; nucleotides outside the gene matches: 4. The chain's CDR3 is CASSFLTSGDTDTQYF. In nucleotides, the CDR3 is TGCGCCAGCAGCTTCCTGACTAGCGGGGACACAGATACGCAGTATTTT. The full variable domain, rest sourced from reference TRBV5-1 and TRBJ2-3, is KAGVTQTPRYLIKTRGQQVTLSCSPISGHRSVSWYQQTPGQGLQFLFEYFSETQRNKGNFPGRFSGRQFSNSRSEMNVSTLELGDSALYLCASSFLTSGDTDTQYFGPGTRLTVL.

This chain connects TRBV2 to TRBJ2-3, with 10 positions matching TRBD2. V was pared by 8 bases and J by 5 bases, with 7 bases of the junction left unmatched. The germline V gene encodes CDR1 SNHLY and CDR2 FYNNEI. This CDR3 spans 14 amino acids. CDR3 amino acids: CASGLAGVGDTQYF. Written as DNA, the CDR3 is TGTGCCAGCGGCCTAGCGGGAGTGGGAGATACGCAGTATTTT.

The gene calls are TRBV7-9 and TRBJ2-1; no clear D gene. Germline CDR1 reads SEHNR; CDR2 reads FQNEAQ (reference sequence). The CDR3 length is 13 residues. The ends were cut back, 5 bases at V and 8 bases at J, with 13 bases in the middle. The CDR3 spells CASSPGPSDEQFF. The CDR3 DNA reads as TGTGCCAGCAGCCCCGGACCCTCTGATGAGCAGTTCTTC.

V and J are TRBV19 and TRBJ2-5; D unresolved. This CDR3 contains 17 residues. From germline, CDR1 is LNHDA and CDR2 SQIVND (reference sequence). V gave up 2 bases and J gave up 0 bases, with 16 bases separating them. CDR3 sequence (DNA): TGTGCCAGTAGTATACGGTGGCTACCCAACTACCAAGAGACCCAGTACTTC. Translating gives CASSIRWLPNYQETQYF.